The 13 T cell receptor beta chains below all came from one sample that was sequenced in a study of shared clonotypes between healthy human individuals. Method: immunoSEQ multiplex PCR; TCRdb's copy keeps in-frame clones and lacks some. The sample has over a million clones, around 76% seen once. Sequences were obtained from memory CD4+ T cells sorted from blood. As for subset: CD45RA-negative fraction. These receptors originate from a man between 18 and 35 years old in good health.

This chain connects TRBV11-2 to TRBJ2-1; D possibly matches TRBD1 or TRBD2 (6 bases each). V was clipped by 2 bases and J by 6 bases, with 17 bases between them. CDR3 length equals 16 residues. Germline assignment: CDR1 SGHAT and CDR2 FQNNGV. CDR3 sequence: CASSLWAGTSGNEQFF. Written as DNA, the CDR3 is TGTGCCAGCAGCTTATGGGCGGGGACATCGGGCAATGAGCAGTTCTTC.

The chain employs TRBV18 and TRBJ1-2, with D unclear. CDR3 size: 12 residues. The germline CDR1 and CDR2 sequences are KGHSH and LQKENI. V gave up 4 bases and J gave up 1 base, with 4 bases separating them. CDR3 DNA: TGTGCCAGCTCACAAAATAACTATGGCTACACCTTC. Residues: CASSQNNYGYTF.

J is TRBJ1-2 and V is TRBV6-5; D remains ambiguous. V dropped 5 bases and J dropped 7 bases, with 14 bases sitting between them. The CDR3 has 13 residues. Germline V gives CDR1 MNHEY, CDR2 SVGAGI. The CDR3, as DNA: TGTGCCAGCAGTCTTTCGGAGACGGGTGGCTACACCTTC. Its protein product is CASSLSETGGYTF.

The gene calls are TRBV19 and TRBJ1-3; TRBD1 agrees at 10 bases. Trimming at V came to 6 bases and at J to 5 bases, leaving 7 bases not matched to a gene. This CDR3 has 15 residues. Looked up from germline, CDR1 is LNHDA and CDR2 is SQIVND (reference sequence). The CDR3 here is CASSMTGGGRNTIYF. The CDR3 DNA is TGTGCCAGTAGCATGACAGGGGGCGGAAGAAACACCATATATTTT. Together with reference TRBV19 and TRBJ1-3, the CDR3 gives the full variable domain: DGGITQSPKYLFRKEGQNVTLSCEQNLNHDAMYWYRQDPGQGLRLIYYSQIVNDFQKGDIAEGYSVSREKKESFPLTVTSAQKNPTAFYLCASSMTGGGRNTIYFGEGSWLTVV.

This clone was detected once. This chain connects TRBV4-2 to TRBJ1-5; D not resolved. Between the trimmed V and J ends, which lost 0 bases and 3 bases, there was a span of 9 bases. This CDR3 comprises 15 residues. Germline CDR1 and CDR2: LGHNA and YNFKEQ. CDR3: CASSQDAGNNQPQHF. The CDR3 bases are TGTGCCAGCAGCCAAGACGCGGGGAACAATCAGCCCCAGCATTTT.

A few counts support this clone. The chain has TRBV6-5 and TRBJ1-1, with a tentative D call TRBD1 (5 bases). The germline gives CDR1 MNHEY, CDR2 SVGAGI. The CDR3 is 11 residues long. Between the trimmed V and J ends, which lost 6 bases and 6 bases, there was a span of 8 bases. DNA of the CDR3: TGTGCCAGCAGCCAGGGCCCTGAAGCTTTCTTT. It is translated as CASSQGPEAFF.

This clone showed up just a few times. The chain links TRBV28 to TRBJ2-5; 12 positions agree with TRBD2. Looked up from germline, CDR1 is MDHEN and CDR2 is SYDVKM. Trimming took 6 bases from V and 1 from J; bases not matched to a gene: 3. This CDR3 is built from 15 residues. CDR3 sequence reads: CASSPSGGAQETQYF. CDR3 sequence (DNA): TGTGCCAGCAGCCCTAGCGGGGGGGCCCAAGAGACCCAGTACTTC.

This clone was seen once. This clone may be a read error of a much larger clone one base away. The chain uses TRBV11-2 and TRBJ1-1; no reliable D call. Germline assignment: CDR1 SGHAT and CDR2 FQNNGV. Trimming removed 2 bases from V and 0 bases from J, with 4 bases in between. The CDR3 is 13 residues long. CDR3 in amino acids: CASSLRVNTEAFF. Written as DNA, the CDR3 is TGTGCCAGCAGCTTAAGGGTGAACACTGAAGCTTTCTTT.

In its sample, this clone was seen a few times. This CDR3 is also generated by other DNA sequences in the sample. CDR3 sequence: CAWSVGNLYSNQPQHF. CDR3 bases: TGTGCCTGGAGTGTAGGGAACTTGTATAGCAATCAGCCCCAGCATTTT. This chain uses TRBV30 with TRBJ1-5; D gene unclear. The CDR3 is made up of 16 amino acids. V was shortened by 0 bases and J by 0 bases, with 12 bases between the two germline ends. Germline CDR1 is GTSNPN and CDR2 is SVGIG (reference sequence).

The chain recombines TRBV30 with TRBJ1-2; D is perhaps TRBD1 (5 bases). The germline V gene encodes CDR1 GTSNPN and CDR2 SVGIG (reference sequence). Trimming removed 0 bases from V and 4 bases from J, with 15 bases in between. The CDR3 sequence is 15 residues long. The CDR3 reads CAWSVGTPGGYGYTF. In DNA, the CDR3 is TGTGCCTGGAGTGTCGGGACCCCTGGAGGCTATGGCTACACCTTC.

The chain has TRBV29-1 and TRBJ2-1; 8 nucleotides agree with TRBD1. V dropped 2 bases and J dropped 0; count of bases not matched to a gene: 6. The germline V gene has CDR1 SQVTM and CDR2 ANQGSEA. CDR3 length equals 16 residues. CDR3 region: CSVEIPGQGSYNEQFF. For the CDR3, the DNA is TGCAGCGTTGAAATACCTGGACAGGGCTCCTACAATGAGCAGTTCTTC.

The chain carries TRBV10-3 and TRBJ2-7; 8 bases align to TRBD2. The CDR3 totals 14 residues. The ends lost 3 bases at V and 2 bases at J; junction bases unmatched: 3. Germline lookup yields CDR1 ENHRY and CDR2 SYGVKD. For the CDR3, the DNA is TGTGCCATCAGTGAAGTAGCGGGACCCTACGAGCAGTACTTC. It codes for CAISEVAGPYEQYF.

The rearrangement links TRBV6-5 to TRBJ2-7; 9 nucleotides align to TRBD2. This CDR3 is built from 15 residues. The J segment lost 5 bases and the V segment lost 0 bases, leaving 5 bases of the junction unmatched. The V gene's germline CDR1 is MNHEY and CDR2 SVGAGI. This chain's CDR3 is CASSYSGTSLNEQYF. The CDR3 nucleotides are TGTGCCAGCAGTTACTCCGGGACTAGCTTAAACGAGCAGTACTTC.